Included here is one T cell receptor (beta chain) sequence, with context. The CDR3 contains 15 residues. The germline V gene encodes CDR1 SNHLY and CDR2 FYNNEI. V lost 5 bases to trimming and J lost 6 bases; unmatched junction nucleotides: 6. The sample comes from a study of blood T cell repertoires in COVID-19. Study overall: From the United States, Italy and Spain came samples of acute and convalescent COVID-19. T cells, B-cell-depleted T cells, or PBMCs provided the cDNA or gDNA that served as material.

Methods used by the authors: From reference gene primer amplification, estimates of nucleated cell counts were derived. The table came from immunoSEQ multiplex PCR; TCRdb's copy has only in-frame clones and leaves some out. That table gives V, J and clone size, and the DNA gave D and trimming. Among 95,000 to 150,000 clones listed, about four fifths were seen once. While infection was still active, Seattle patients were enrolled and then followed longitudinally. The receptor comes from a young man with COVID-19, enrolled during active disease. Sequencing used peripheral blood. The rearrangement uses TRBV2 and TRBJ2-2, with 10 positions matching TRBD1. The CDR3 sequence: CASSRDRGRSGELFF. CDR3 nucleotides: TGTGCCAGCAGTAGGGACAGGGGACGATCCGGGGAGCTGTTTTTT.